A selection of T cell receptor beta chains follows, all from one sample in a study of blood T cell repertoires in COVID-19. Sequencing was performed with immunoSEQ multiplex PCR; in TCRdb, only in-frame clones are kept and a portion is missing. The sample shows roughly 140,000 clones, more than 75% of them seen only once. The specimen was peripheral blood. These receptors originate from a man between 60 and 70 years old with acute or convalescent COVID-19. The conserved cysteine and the conserved F or W are not part of the CDR3 here. The D gene is left open where the match is weak.

d_call | v_call | cdr3_aa
TRBD1 | TRBV3-1/TRBV3-2 | ASSQGTGAYEQY
- | TRBV18 | ASSPWDLLNQETQY
- | TRBV28 | ASSFRGRLGEAF
- | TRBV15 | ATSREGLNYEQY
- | TRBV6-5 | ASSQGGRTNEKLF
TRBD1 | TRBV28 | ASSTMTGANTEAF
TRBD1 | TRBV6-5 | ASIGRGNQPQH
TRBD1 | TRBV29-1 | SVETGKNIQY
TRBD2 | TRBV9 | ASSVGGRAYTGELF
TRBD1 | TRBV5-6 | ASSSGTGGEKLF
TRBD2 | TRBV19 | ASQSVTSFGIEQY
- | TRBV12-5 | ASGLVDFTDTQY
TRBD1 | TRBV3-1/TRBV3-2 | ASSRQGTGELF
- | TRBV7-8 | ASSLSRENIQY
TRBD1 | TRBV5-4 | ASSLGQGGYNEQF
TRBD1 | TRBV24-1 | ATSDTDREETQY
TRBD2 | TRBV7-8 | ASSVGLAGENEQY
- | TRBV7-8 | ASSLAGSGYEQY
- | TRBV9 | ASSVKPQGEAF
- | TRBV2 | ASSEQGTDTQY
TRBD2 | TRBV5-1 | ASSFRLAGVGDTQY
TRBD2 | TRBV28 | ASAGGSYEQY
TRBD2 | TRBV19 | ASTPSGSTDTQY
TRBD1 | TRBV6-5 | ASSMGQGGDTQY
TRBD2 | TRBV2 | ASRVAGGGTDTQY
TRBD2 | TRBV5-1 | ASSLDSGRAVETQY
- | TRBV5-1 | ASSLGGSADTQY
TRBD1 | TRBV30 | AWSVGTGIEQY
TRBD2 | TRBV7-9 | ASSSSTSGGPRAQY
- | TRBV19 | ASSLAVTSYEQY
TRBD1 | TRBV5-1 | ASSLGGQAYNEQF
- | TRBV3-1/TRBV3-2 | ASSLQENTEAF